This TCR beta chain was sequenced during a study of radiation and T cells in renal cell carcinoma. Study-wide results and caveats: In blood, top tumor clones expanded by 2 weeks, shrinking by 4.

V lost 4 bases to trimming and J lost 7 bases, with 21 bases between them. In germline, CDR1 is SGHNT, CDR2 YYREEE (reference sequence). The CDR3 contains 15 residues. The time point denotes: blood 4 weeks post-SBRT, at nephrectomy. The treatment denotes: 15 Gy SBRT to primary tumor, nephrectomy 4 weeks later. Nephrectomy followed 15 Gy stereotactic body radiation by 4 weeks. Radiation-treated patients gave blood at baseline, week 2 and week 4. This renal cell carcinoma was of the clear cell type. Concerning this clone: Its antigen is currently unknown.

Sequencing was performed with immunoSEQ multiplex PCR; in TCRdb, only in-frame clones are kept and a portion is missing. Among 90,000 to 100,000 clones listed, more than 65% were seen once. The material was blood, obtained from a patient whose treatment included radiotherapy and nephrectomy. This receptor was identified in a man aged 60 to 75 with renal cell carcinoma. The chain recombines TRBV5-4 with TRBJ2-7; maybe TRBD2 (5 bases). CDR3 DNA sequence: TGTGCCAGCAGCCGGGCGGGCGGCACTAGGAGGGAGCAGTACTTC. This sequence encodes CASSRAGGTRREQYF.